This TCR beta chain was retrieved from a study of CD4 T cells in relation to SARS-CoV-2 and coronaviruses. Before the COVID-19 pandemic, during about 2011-2019, CD4+ T cells were taken from unexposed donors. Germline lookup yields CDR1 SGHTA and CDR2 FQGNSA. Deletions cut 1 base from V and 4 bases from J, with 7 bases between. This CDR3 has 13 amino acids. Uncultured naive and memory CD4+ T cells supplied DNA for deep TCR-beta sequencing. This table comes from immunoSEQ multiplex PCR, and its TCRdb copy is limited to in-frame clones, with some not included. The table shows 60,000 or so clones, with roughly 93% occurring only once.

The source material was naive CD4+ T cells from PBMCs. Indicated subset: naive CD4+ T cells isolated by negative enrichment. The receptor comes from a human donor in good health. The chain employs TRBV7-2 and TRBJ1-1; tentatively, D is TRBD1 (5 bases). The CDR3 coding sequence is TGTGCCAGCAGCTTAGGACAGATCACTGAAGCTTTCTTT. This codes for CASSLGQITEAFF.